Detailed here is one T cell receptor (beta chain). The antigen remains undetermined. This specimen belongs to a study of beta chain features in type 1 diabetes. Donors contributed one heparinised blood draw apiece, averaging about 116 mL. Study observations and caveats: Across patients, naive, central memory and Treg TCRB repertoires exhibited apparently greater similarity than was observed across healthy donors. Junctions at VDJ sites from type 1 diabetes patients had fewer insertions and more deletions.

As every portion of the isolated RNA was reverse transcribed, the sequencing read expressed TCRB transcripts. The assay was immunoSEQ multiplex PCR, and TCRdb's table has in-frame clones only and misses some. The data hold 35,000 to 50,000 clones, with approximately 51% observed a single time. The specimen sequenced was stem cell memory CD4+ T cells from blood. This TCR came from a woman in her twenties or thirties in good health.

CDR3 sequence (DNA): TGTGCCAGCAGCCCAACAGGTAACACCGGGGAGCTGTTTTTT. This sequence encodes CASSPTGNTGELFF. The genes are TRBV13 and TRBJ2-2, with D possibly matching TRBD1 (5 bases). Deletions cut 5 bases from V and 2 bases from J, with 9 bases between. The CDR3 length is 14 residues. The germline gives CDR1 PRHDT, CDR2 FYEKMQ (reference sequence).